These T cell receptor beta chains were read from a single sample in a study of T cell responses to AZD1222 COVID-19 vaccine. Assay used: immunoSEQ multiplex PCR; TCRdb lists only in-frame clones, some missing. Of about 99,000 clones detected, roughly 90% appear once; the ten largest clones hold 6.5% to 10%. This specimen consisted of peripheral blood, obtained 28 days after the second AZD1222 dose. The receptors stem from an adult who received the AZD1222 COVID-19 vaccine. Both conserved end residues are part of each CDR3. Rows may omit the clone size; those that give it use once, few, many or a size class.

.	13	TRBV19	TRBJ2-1	CAAPQGPDDEQFF
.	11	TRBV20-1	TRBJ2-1	CSASADNEQFF
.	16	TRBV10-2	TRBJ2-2	CASRGTSGRATGELFF
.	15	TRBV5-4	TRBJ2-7	CASSKGLAGDGEQYF
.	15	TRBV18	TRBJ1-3	CASSPGTVSGNTIYF
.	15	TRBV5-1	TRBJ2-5	CASSWNRGERETQYF
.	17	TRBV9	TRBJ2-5	CASSPQRRTGFAETQYF
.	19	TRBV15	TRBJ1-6	CATSRDEGLLGSGNSPLHF
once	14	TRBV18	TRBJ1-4	CASSPEATNEKLFF
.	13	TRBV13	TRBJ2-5	CASSDGREETQYF
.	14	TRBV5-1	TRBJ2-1	CASSPRIGRWEQFF
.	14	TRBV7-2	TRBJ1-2	CASSPGQGAFGYTF